The present T cell receptor beta chain was sequenced within a study of blood T cell repertoires in COVID-19. Study at large: Samples of COVID-19 (acute and convalescent) were obtained from the United States, Italy and Spain. PBMCs, B-cell-depleted T cells, or T cells provided the cDNA or gDNA that made up the material.

Per the original data handling: Reference gene primer amplification yielded estimated nucleated cell counts. The method was immunoSEQ multiplex PCR; TCRdb's version includes in-frame clones alone and lacks a portion of them. The DNA was the basis for D and trimming; V, J and clone size are from that table. Here the sample spans about 51,000 clones, 91% being singletons. This CDR3 region has 12 residues. The trim removed 10 bases at V and 8 bases at J, leaving 3 bases unmatched. Germline lookup yields CDR1 LNHDA and CDR2 SQIVND (reference sequence). The origin of this receptor is a man aged 50 or older with acute or convalescent COVID-19. This chain joins TRBV19 and TRBJ1-6, with 9 positions matching TRBD1. The material sequenced was peripheral blood. DNA for the CDR3: TGTGCCACCCGGACAGGGGATTCACCCCTCCACTTT. Encoded protein: CATRTGDSPLHF.